These 15 T cell receptor beta chains were all obtained from the same sample, sequenced in a study of CD8+ T cells in alopecia areata. Extracted RNA was reverse transcribed, and the resulting cDNA served as sequencing template. Profiling relied on immunoSEQ multiplex PCR, and the TCRdb table lists in-frame clones only, not all of them. The sample contains about 190,000 clones, 60% of which appear only once. Treatment meaning: oral pan-JAK inhibitor, 5-10 mg twice daily. Sequencing was performed on CD4+ T cells sorted from blood, taken at week 24, from a patient treated with tofacitinib. The source of these receptors is a human donor with alopecia areata.

Only a few counts were recorded for this clone. V is TRBV29-1 and J is TRBJ2-3; the D is unclear. Trimming stripped 3 bases from V and 6 bases from J, with 10 bases between. Germline CDR1 SQVTM, CDR2 ANQGSEA. The CDR3 sequence is 12 residues long. The chain's CDR3 is CSVDLLLDTQYF. CDR3 nucleotides: TGCAGCGTTGATCTCCTTCTGGATACGCAGTATTTT.

V gene TRBV30 combines with J gene TRBJ1-2, with 8 bases aligning to TRBD1. The CDR3 contains 14 residues. J was trimmed by 3 bases and V by 4 bases; bases with no gene match: 7. CDR1 and CDR2 (germline): GTSNPN, SVGIG (reference sequence). DNA for the CDR3: TGTGCCTGGAACTACAGGGGGAGGGACTATGGCTACACCTTC. This gives the protein CAWNYRGRDYGYTF.

This clone has more than one count but fewer than ten. The rearrangement joins TRBV29-1 to TRBJ1-1; 7 nucleotides line up with TRBD1. The germline V gene has CDR1 SQVTM and CDR2 ANQGSEA. Germline trimming cut 6 bases from V and 7 bases from J; bases unmatched to any gene: 5. The CDR3 has 11 residues. The CDR3 is CSVNRGGEAFF. The CDR3 DNA is TGCAGCGTAAACAGGGGAGGTGAAGCTTTCTTT.

The chain couples TRBV2 to TRBJ2-4; 13 bases map to TRBD2. Germline CDR1 is SNHLY and CDR2 is FYNNEI. The J segment lost 0 bases and the V segment lost 4 bases, leaving 6 bases of the junction unmatched. The CDR3 length is 18 residues. CDR3 bases: TGTGCCAGCAGTGGACTAGCGGGGGGCGGAAGAGCCAAAAACATTCAGTACTTC. Amino acids: CASSGLAGGGRAKNIQYF.

V is TRBV29-1 and J is TRBJ2-3, with 8 bases aligning to TRBD2. Germline loops: CDR1 SQVTM, CDR2 ANQGSEA. J was trimmed by 4 bases and V by 7 bases; bases with no gene match: 10. The CDR3 contains 14 residues. The CDR3 DNA sequence: TGCAGCGGGAGTATTTCCGGGGGGGCAGATACGCAGTATTTT. Translation gives CSGSISGGADTQYF.

V is TRBV7-2 and J is TRBJ2-7, with 11 bases lining up with TRBD2. J was trimmed by 6 bases and V by 3 bases; bases with no gene match: 4. In germline, CDR1 is SGHTA, CDR2 FQGNSA. The CDR3 covers 14 residues. The CDR3: CASSLGLAVREQYF. CDR3 DNA sequence: TGTGCCAGCAGCTTGGGACTAGCGGTACGCGAGCAGTACTTC.

This clone appeared once. DNA for the CDR3: TGTGCCTGGAGTGTAGATACAGGGATCACCGGGGAGCTGTTTTTT. Translation: CAWSVDTGITGELFF. The chain couples TRBV30 to TRBJ2-2; D might be TRBD1 (6 bases). Germline assignment: CDR1 GTSNPN and CDR2 SVGIG (reference sequence). Trimming removed 0 bases from V and 4 bases from J, with 12 bases in between. CDR3 length equals 15 residues.

V gene TRBV29-1 combines with J gene TRBJ2-1; no definite D call. CDR3 length equals 10 residues. Per germline, CDR1 SQVTM and CDR2 ANQGSEA. Trimming pared 4 bases from V and 7 bases from J, leaving 5 bases between. The CDR3 DNA follows: TGCAGCGTTGGGGAAAATGAGCAGTTCTTC. This gives the protein CSVGENEQFF.

The gene calls are TRBV2 and TRBJ2-5, with D perhaps matching TRBD1 or TRBD2 (5 bases each). The germline V and J ends were trimmed by 2 bases and 5 bases, with 18 bases remaining between them. The CDR3 sequence is 16 residues long. Per germline, CDR1 SNHLY and CDR2 FYNNEI. In nucleotides, the CDR3 is TGTGCCAGCAGTGAAAGTCTTGCGAGGGGCGTCGAGACCCAGTACTTC. Translation: CASSESLARGVETQYF.

This clone has a handful of counts. The CDR3, as DNA: TGTGCCAGCTCACCACTGGGCAGGGGAAACACCGGGGAGCTGTTTTTT. Encoded protein: CASSPLGRGNTGELFF. The rearrangement uses TRBV18 and TRBJ2-2, with a possible D match to TRBD1 (6 bases). Germline loops: CDR1 KGHSH, CDR2 LQKENI. This CDR3 is built from 16 residues. V was trimmed by 1 base and J by 2 bases, leaving 11 bases between them.

J is TRBJ1-1 and V is TRBV30, with a possible D match to TRBD1 (5 bases). V was trimmed by 6 bases and J by 0 bases, leaving 14 bases between them. Germline V gene lookup returns CDR1 GTSNPN and CDR2 SVGIG (reference sequence). The CDR3 is 14 residues long. The CDR3 region is CACKTGSVNTEAFF. As DNA, the CDR3 is TGTGCCTGCAAAACAGGCTCAGTGAACACTGAAGCTTTCTTT.

The V and J genes are TRBV14 and TRBJ2-5; no reliable D call. The CDR3 is 12 residues long. Germline V gene sequence: CDR1 SGHDN, CDR2 FVKESK. V lost 4 bases to trimming and J lost 7 bases, with 10 bases between them. The CDR3 nucleotides read TGTGCCAGCAGCCCATCGCGTCGGACCCAGTACTTC. It encodes CASSPSRRTQYF.

The V call is TRBV19, the J call TRBJ1-5; the D is unclear. V was clipped by 7 bases and J by 7 bases, with 11 bases between them. The germline V gene encodes CDR1 LNHDA and CDR2 SQIVND (reference sequence). This CDR3 contains 12 residues. The CDR3 DNA follows: TGTGCCAGTAACCTTGATCTACAGCCCCAGCATTTT. Amino acid sequence: CASNLDLQPQHF.

This clone was seen more than once but under ten times. This chain connects TRBV11-1 to TRBJ2-1; D is possibly TRBD2 (6 bases). V was clipped by 3 bases and J by 4 bases, with 13 bases between them. The CDR3 is 15 residues long. CDR1 SGHAT and CDR2 FQDESV come from the germline V gene (reference sequence). The chain's CDR3 is CASSFGSGRYNEQFF. Here the CDR3 DNA reads TGTGCCAGCAGCTTCGGATCGGGGAGGTACAATGAGCAGTTCTTC.

The CDR3 nucleotides read TGTGCCAGCAGCCTATCGGGACAGGTCTATGGCTACACCTTC. Amino acid sequence: CASSLSGQVYGYTF. The chain is built from TRBV14 and TRBJ1-2; TRBD1 agrees at 8 bases. The CDR3 spans 14 residues. Germline V gene sequence: CDR1 SGHDN, CDR2 FVKESK. Germline trimming cut 4 bases from V and 4 bases from J; bases unmatched to any gene: 5. Drawing the rest from reference TRBV14 and TRBJ1-2, the complete variable domain is EAGVTQFPSHSVIEKGQTVTLRCDPISGHDNLYWYRRVMGKEIKFLLHFVKESKQDESGMPNNRFLAERTGGTYSTLKVQPAELEDSGVYFCASSLSGQVYGYTFGSGTRLTVV.